This T cell receptor (beta chain) stems from a study of blood T cell repertoires in COVID-19. This clone was picked up a small number of times. All enrollees were roughly 18 to 100 years old and from fewer than 30 US areas. The CDR3 spans 14 residues. Germline V gene lookup returns CDR1 SGHTA and CDR2 FQGNSA. Trimming stripped 8 bases from V and 2 bases from J, with 14 bases between. Assay: immunoSEQ multiplex PCR; the TCRdb copy retains only in-frame clones and omits some. The table shows 200,000 to 250,000 clones, with around 81% occurring only once. Source material: PBMCs or T cells enriched from blood (not recorded which). The genes are TRBV7-2 and TRBJ2-3; possible D gene TRBD2, 6 bases. The clonotype comes from a woman aged 40-49 years with acute COVID-19. CDR3 coding DNA: TGTGCCAGCCGTAGGGCGGGGAACACAGATACGCAGTATTTT. Protein sequence: CASRRAGNTDTQYF.